The present T cell receptor (beta chain) was sequenced within a study of T cells in Graves' hyperthyroidism and ophthalmopathy. Study at large: Peripheral blood was collected at initial diagnosis, before any treatment.

In this sample, this clonotype turned up a few times. Amplified TCR beta CDR3 regions came from RNA transcripts. The HTBI primer set drove a first-round RT-PCR of the TCR CDR3. Using its own MiXCR run on the multiplex PCR reads, TCRdb lists one record per CDR3 protein. Of roughly 240,000 distinct CDR3 sequences in the sample, 16% were seen once. Criteria for exclusion of patients were uncontrolled infection, other autoimmune disease, pregnancy or lactation. Clinicians diagnosed patients from clinical symptoms, serum thyroxine and TRAb, thyroid ultrasound and orbital computed tomography. CDR3 length: 19 amino acids. Germline-derived CDR1 and CDR2 are MDHEN and SYDVKM. With V trimmed by 7 bases and J by 5 bases, 17 bases remained unmatched.

The sequencing sample was made of blood. The sequence derives from a woman aged 18-29 years with Graves' ophthalmopathy. V gene TRBV28 combines with J gene TRBJ2-5, with 15 positions matching TRBD2. CDR3 residues: CASNPTVRTSGGAGETQYF. For the CDR3, the DNA is TGTGCCAGCAACCCAACGGTGAGGACTAGCGGGGGGGCCGGGGAGACCCAGTACTTC.